A single sample gave rise to the 18 T cell receptor beta chains below, sequenced in a study of CD8 T cells in ankylosing spondylitis. TCRdb reprocessed the 5' RACE reads with MiXCR, giving one entry per CDR3 protein. The repertoire has around 770,000 distinct CDR3 sequences, 15% to 20% of them found once; the top ten carry about a fifth. No antigens are known for them. General study findings and limits: Several highly homologous variants made up a TCR beta motif, and this motif appeared characteristic of ankylosing spondylitis blood.

Sequenced: blood, either unsorted or a sorted T cell fraction (not recorded which). These receptors were obtained from a male donor with ankylosing spondylitis.

This clonotype was detected only a few times. The chain combines TRBV5-1 with TRBJ1-3; D is perhaps TRBD1 (5 bases). This CDR3 has 17 amino acids. Deletions cut 0 bases from V and 0 bases from J, with 13 bases between. Germline V gene sequence: CDR1 SGHRS, CDR2 YFSETQ. CDR3 protein: CASSLDLGAISGNTIYF. The CDR3 nucleotides read TGCGCCAGCAGCTTGGATCTAGGGGCCATCTCTGGAAACACCATATATTTT.

The table lists this clonotype with many counts. This chain joins TRBV5-5 and TRBJ2-5, with D possibly matching TRBD2 (6 bases). Deletions cut 3 bases from V and 0 bases from J, with 21 bases between. CDR1 and CDR2 (germline): SGHKS, YYEKEE (reference sequence). The CDR3 is 18 residues long. The CDR3 here is CASSWTGLSNTHQETQYF. CDR3 DNA sequence: TGTGCCAGCAGCTGGACGGGACTCTCAAACACCCACCAAGAGACCCAGTACTTC.

In its sample, this clonotype was seen a few times. J is TRBJ2-4 and V is TRBV11-1, with D possibly TRBD1 on 6 matching bases. The CDR3 runs to 15 residues. V was clipped by 5 bases and J by 0 bases, with 11 bases between them. Looked up from germline, CDR1 is SGHAT and CDR2 is FQDESV (reference sequence). Here the CDR3 DNA reads TGTGCCAGCAGCACCGGACAGCTAGCCAAAAACATTCAGTACTTC. It translates to CASSTGQLAKNIQYF.

The V and J genes are TRBV5-1 and TRBJ2-7; D is perhaps TRBD2 (6 bases). The germline V and J ends were trimmed by 0 bases and 2 bases, with 12 bases remaining between them. The CDR3 is made up of 15 amino acids. The V gene's germline CDR1 is SGHRS and CDR2 YFSETQ. The CDR3 sequence: CASSLVFAGTYEQYF. The CDR3 region has the DNA TGCGCCAGCAGCTTGGTTTTTGCGGGGACCTACGAGCAGTACTTC.

The chain carries TRBV7-3 and TRBJ2-4; 12 bases align to TRBD1. This CDR3 has 16 residues. Losses at the gene ends were 5 bases for V and 8 bases for J; bases not matched to a gene: 10. The germline V gene has CDR1 SGHTA and CDR2 FQGTGA. Here the CDR3 reads CASSPGTGGGWDIQYF. CDR3 bases: TGTGCCAGCAGCCCCGGGACAGGGGGCGGTTGGGACATTCAGTACTTC.

This clonotype was observed a few times. V gene TRBV11-1 combines with J gene TRBJ1-1; tentative D call: TRBD1 (6 bases). Trimming shortened V by 5 bases and J by 5 bases, and 18 bases separated the two germline ends. CDR1 and CDR2 from the germline V gene are SGHAT and FQDESV (reference sequence). The CDR3 has 15 amino acids. CDR3 sequence reads: CASSPTGLWGTEAFF. CDR3 in DNA: TGTGCCAGCAGCCCCACAGGGTTATGGGGGACTGAAGCTTTCTTT.

The chain employs TRBV19 and TRBJ2-3; D is ambiguous. This CDR3 has 13 residues. From germline, CDR1 is LNHDA and CDR2 SQIVND (reference sequence). V lost 5 bases, J lost 3 bases, and 9 bases lay in between. The CDR3 nucleotides read TGTGCCAGTAGTCAACTCCTGACAGATACGCAGTATTTT. This sequence encodes CASSQLLTDTQYF.

This clonotype occurred a few times. The genes are TRBV29-1 and TRBJ1-1, with D uncertain. The ends were cut back, 6 bases at V and 7 bases at J, with 12 bases in the middle. Germline CDR1 SQVTM, CDR2 ANQGSEA. This CDR3 is 11 amino acids long. The CDR3 nucleotides read TGCAGCGTACATCCCATACGTGAAGCTTTCTTT. Amino acid sequence: CSVHPIREAFF.

This clonotype was picked up a small number of times. V and J are TRBV4-2 and TRBJ2-2; D gene unclear. CDR1 and CDR2 (germline): LGHNA, YNFKEQ. The CDR3 sequence is 14 residues long. The V end lost 4 bases, the J end lost 6 bases, and 12 bases lay between the germline ends. Here the CDR3 reads CASSPEGRSGELFF. CDR3 bases: TGTGCCAGCAGCCCAGAAGGTCGGTCCGGGGAGCTGTTTTTT.

The J gene is TRBJ1-2, the V gene TRBV7-9, with 7 bases that match TRBD1. The V segment lost 5 bases and the J segment 1 base; nucleotides outside the gene matches: 7. Germline values: CDR1 SEHNR, CDR2 FQNEAQ (reference sequence). This CDR3 region has 15 residues. For the CDR3, the DNA is TGTGCCAGCAGCCCTCGGACAGGAATTAACTATGGCTACACCTTC. Amino acid sequence: CASSPRTGINYGYTF.

This chain links TRBV27 with TRBJ2-1; D is unclear. CDR1 and CDR2 (germline): MNHEY, SMNVEV (reference sequence). CDR3 length: 12 amino acids. V lost 5 bases and J lost 6, with 8 bases in between. CDR3 protein: CASSNFINEQFF. CDR3 DNA: TGTGCCAGCAGTAACTTTATCAATGAGCAGTTCTTC.

The chain recombines TRBV5-1 with TRBJ2-3; D possibly corresponds to TRBD1 (6 bases). This CDR3 comprises 14 residues. Germline V gene sequence: CDR1 SGHRS, CDR2 YFSETQ. V lost 4 bases and J lost 10, with 19 bases in between. The CDR3 sequence is CASSQQGPRVPQYF. CDR3 DNA: TGCGCCAGCAGCCAACAGGGTCCCCGCGTGCCGCAGTATTTT.

This chain connects TRBV20-1 to TRBJ2-1, with D possibly matching TRBD2 (5 bases). CDR3 size: 15 residues. CDR1 and CDR2 from the germline V gene are DFQATT and SNEGSKA (reference sequence). Deletions cut 1 base from V and 6 bases from J, with 16 bases between. CDR3 bases: TGCAGTGCTAGAGCGGCGTTGCGTACTAGCAATGAGCAGTTCTTC. This encodes CSARAALRTSNEQFF.

The chain carries TRBV20-1 and TRBJ2-7, with TRBD1 matching over 11 bases. With V trimmed by 2 bases and J by 2 bases, 11 bases remained unmatched. This CDR3 contains 17 residues. The germline V gene encodes CDR1 DFQATT and CDR2 SNEGSKA (reference sequence). The CDR3 coding sequence is TGCAGTGCTAGACAGGGGACGGGACAGGGGGATCCCTACGAGCAGTACTTC. It codes for CSARQGTGQGDPYEQYF.

This clonotype was counted only a few times. V is TRBV20-1 and J is TRBJ2-2, with D hard to call. V lost 3 bases, J lost 1 base, and 9 bases lay in between. Germline assignment: CDR1 DFQATT and CDR2 SNEGSKA (reference sequence). This CDR3 has 14 residues. CDR3 loop: CSASGYGNTGELFF. The DNA for the CDR3 is TGCAGTGCTAGTGGCTACGGGAACACCGGGGAGCTGTTTTTT.

V gene TRBV3-1 combines with J gene TRBJ2-7; maybe TRBD1 (6 bases). The CDR3 sequence is 14 residues long. Germline assignment: CDR1 LGHDT and CDR2 YNNKEL (reference sequence). Trimming shortened V by 2 bases and J by 0 bases, and 8 bases separated the two germline ends. The CDR3: CASSQTGLSYEQYF. The CDR3 coding sequence is TGTGCCAGCAGCCAAACAGGGCTCTCCTACGAGCAGTACTTC.

This clonotype was observed a handful of times. The genes are TRBV20-1 and TRBJ1-2, with 9 bases matching TRBD1. The CDR3 length is 13 residues. Trimming at V came to 4 bases and at J to 8 bases, leaving 8 bases not matched to a gene. Germline V lookup: CDR1 DFQATT, CDR2 SNEGSKA (reference sequence). CDR3 coding DNA: TGCAGTGCTACTGTGGGACAGGGTGGAGGCTACACCTTC. Its protein is CSATVGQGGGYTF.

V and J are TRBV11-1 and TRBJ2-3; unclear D gene. The CDR3 loop spans 15 amino acids. Trimming shortened V by 2 bases and J by 0 bases, and 9 bases separated the two germline ends. The V gene's germline CDR1 is SGHAT and CDR2 FQDESV (reference sequence). The CDR3 DNA sequence: TGTGCCAGCAGCTTAATCTCGGGCAGCACAGATACGCAGTATTTT. This encodes CASSLISGSTDTQYF.